The rows below give T cell receptor beta chains drawn from one sample of a study of blood T cell repertoires in COVID-19. Produced via immunoSEQ multiplex PCR; TCRdb's table is partial and in-frame only. This table has some 68,000 clones, 86% appearing once. Material for sequencing was peripheral blood. Receptors originate from a man between 50 and 59 years old with active COVID-19. Each CDR3 is given with its conserved first and last residue. D genes are given only for firm matches. The listing skips clone size in some rows; elsewhere it reads once, few, many or a size class.

16	-	TRBD1	TRBV5-1	TRBJ2-5	TGCGCCAGCAGCGTCCGGGACAGGGGGCTTAGGGAGACCCAGTACTTC	CASSVRDRGLRETQYF
13	-	-	TRBV18	TRBJ1-5	TGTGCCAGCTCACCGGGAGGGGGTCAGCCCCAGCATTTT	CASSPGGGQPQHF
15	-	TRBD1	TRBV13	TRBJ2-4	TGTGCCAGCAGCCCGACCGGGACAGGGCTAAACATTCAGTACTTC	CASSPTGTGLNIQYF
17	-	TRBD1	TRBV27	TRBJ2-7	TGTGCCAGCACCCCCAGGGGGCTCGTCAACACTCTCTACGAGCAGTACTTC	CASTPRGLVNTLYEQYF
15	once	TRBD1	TRBV4-3	TRBJ2-7	TGCGCCAGCAGCCAATTCTGGGACAGGAACTACGAGCAGTACTTC	CASSQFWDRNYEQYF
13	-	TRBD1	TRBV18	TRBJ1-1	TGTGCCAGCTCCGGGACAGGGGACACTGAAGCTTTCTTT	CASSGTGDTEAFF
13	-	-	TRBV6-5	TRBJ2-1	TGTGCCGCTCACCCCGAGGGCCTAGATGAGCAGTTCTTC	CAAHPEGLDEQFF
16	-	-	TRBV7-5	TRBJ2-2	TGTGTCAGAAGCTTAGCTCCGACAGGGTACACCGGGGAGCTGTTTTTT	CVRSLAPTGYTGELFF
12	-	-	TRBV2	TRBJ1-2	TGTGCCAGCATGGGGGGGCTGTCTGGCTACACCTTC	CASMGGLSGYTF
16	-	-	TRBV5-1	TRBJ1-1	TGCGCCAGCAGCGGAAGAACGGACAGCTGGAACACTGAAGCTTTCTTT	CASSGRTDSWNTEAFF
13	-	-	TRBV3-1/TRBV3-2	TRBJ1-2	TGTGCCAGCAGCCAAGTTGGGGGGGAAGGCTACACCTTC	CASSQVGGEGYTF
12	-	-	TRBV5-1	TRBJ2-5	TGCGCCAGCAGCTTGGTGAGAGAGACCCAGTACTTC	CASSLVRETQYF
14	-	TRBD1	TRBV18	TRBJ1-2	TGTGCCAGCTCACCGATCCCGGGACAGCCTTATTACACCTTC	CASSPIPGQPYYTF
16	-	TRBD2	TRBV7-2	TRBJ2-1	TGTGCCAGCAGCTTCGGACTAGCGGGCTCCTACAATGAGCAGTTCTTC	CASSFGLAGSYNEQFF
13	-	TRBD2	TRBV9	TRBJ2-7	TGTGCCAGCAGCGTAGCGGGGGGGAACGAGCAGTACTTC	CASSVAGGNEQYF
13	-	-	TRBV18	TRBJ2-7	TGTGCCAGCTCACCGGACTCCGCCTACGAGCAGTACTTC	CASSPDSAYEQYF
15	-	TRBD1	TRBV19	TRBJ1-5	TGTGCCAGTAGTGTCGACAGGGGAGGTGCTCAGCCCCAGCATTTT	CASSVDRGGAQPQHF
15	once	-	TRBV5-4	TRBJ2-2	TGTGCCAGCAGCTTGGGACAGTCGAACACCGGGGAGCTGTTTTTT	CASSLGQSNTGELFF
16	-	TRBD2	TRBV13	TRBJ2-3	TGTGCCAGCAGCTTACGGACTAGCGGACACACAGATACGCAGTATTTT	CASSLRTSGHTDTQYF
13	-	-	TRBV7-2	TRBJ1-5	TGTGCCAGCAGCTTAGACAGAAATCAGCCCCAGCATTTT	CASSLDRNQPQHF
13	-	TRBD1	TRBV9	TRBJ2-1	TGTGCCAGCAGCGTCCGCTCAGGGGGTGAGCAGTTCTTC	CASSVRSGGEQFF
13	-	-	TRBV7-2	TRBJ2-3	TGTGCCAGCAGCGCCAGACAGACAGATACGCAGTATTTT	CASSARQTDTQYF
16	-	-	TRBV19	TRBJ1-1	TGTGCCAGTAGTATAGAGTTGGCCGGCAGAGAGGCTGAAGCTTTCTTT	CASSIELAGREAEAFF
14	-	-	TRBV18	TRBJ2-3	TGTGCCAGCTCACTTGGGCAGGCGACAGATACGCAGTATTTT	CASSLGQATDTQYF
16	-	TRBD1	TRBV19	TRBJ1-4	TGTGCCAGTAGTACCGGGAAGAGGACAGGGAGTGAAAAACTGTTTTTT	CASSTGKRTGSEKLFF
18	-	TRBD2	TRBV7-9	TRBJ2-6	TGTGCCAGCAGCTTAGCTACTAGCGGGGCCTCTGGGGCCAACGTCCTGACTTTC	CASSLATSGASGANVLTF
16	-	TRBD2	TRBV7-6	TRBJ2-5	TGTGCCAGCAGCATCGATTCGAGCGGGAGCCAAGAGACCCAGTACTTC	CASSIDSSGSQETQYF
15	-	TRBD1	TRBV9	TRBJ2-3	TGTGCCAGCAGCGTAAGGGGACAGCCCACAGATACGCAGTATTTT	CASSVRGQPTDTQYF
13	-	-	TRBV7-2	TRBJ2-7	TGTGCCAGCAGCTTAGTCCGTACCTACGAGCAGTACTTC	CASSLVRTYEQYF
13	-	TRBD1	TRBV5-6	TRBJ2-1	TGTGCCAGCAGCTGGGGACAGACCAATGAGCAGTTCTTC	CASSWGQTNEQFF